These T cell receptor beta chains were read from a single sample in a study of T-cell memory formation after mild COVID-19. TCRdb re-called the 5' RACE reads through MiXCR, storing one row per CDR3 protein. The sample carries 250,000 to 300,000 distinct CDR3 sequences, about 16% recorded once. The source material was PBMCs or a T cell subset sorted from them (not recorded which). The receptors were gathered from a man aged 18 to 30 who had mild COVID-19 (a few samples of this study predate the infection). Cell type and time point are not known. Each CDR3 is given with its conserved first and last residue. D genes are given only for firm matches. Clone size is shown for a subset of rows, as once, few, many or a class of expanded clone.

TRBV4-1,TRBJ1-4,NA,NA,CASSLAVREKLFF,TGCGCCAGCAGCCTGGCGGTTCGAGAAAAACTGTTTTTT
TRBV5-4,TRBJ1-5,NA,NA,CATSRDSNQPQHF,TGTGCAACTTCGAGAGATAGCAATCAGCCCCAGCATTTT
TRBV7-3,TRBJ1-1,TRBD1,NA,CASSSTGGSQTEAFF,TGTGCCAGCAGCTCGACAGGGGGTAGTCAAACTGAAGCTTTCTTT
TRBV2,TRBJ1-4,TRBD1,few,CASSLRTGGREKLFF,TGTGCCAGCAGTCTCAGGACAGGGGGACGAGAAAAACTGTTTTTT
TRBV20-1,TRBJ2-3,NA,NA,CSASYGDTQYF,TGCAGTGCTAGTTACGGAGATACGCAGTATTTT
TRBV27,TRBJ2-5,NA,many,CASSLSSAAWAQYF,TGTGCCAGCAGTTTATCGTCTGCCGCATGGGCCCAGTACTTC
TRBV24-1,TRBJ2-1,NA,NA,CATSGYNNEQFF,TGTGCCACCAGTGGGTACAACAATGAGCAGTTCTTC
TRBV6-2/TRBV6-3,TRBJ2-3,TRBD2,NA,CASRVSLGAGGTDTQYF,TGTGCCAGCAGAGTTTCCTTAGGAGCGGGGGGCACAGATACGCAGTATTTT
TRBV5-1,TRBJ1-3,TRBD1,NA,CASSQGQASGNTIYF,TGCGCCAGCAGCCAGGGACAGGCCTCTGGAAACACCATATATTTT
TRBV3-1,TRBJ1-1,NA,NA,CASSPRGQGEAFF,TGTGCCAGCAGCCCGCGTGGGCAAGGGGAAGCTTTCTTT
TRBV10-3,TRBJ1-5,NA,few,CAIKQEGNQPQHF,TGTGCCATCAAGCAAGAGGGCAATCAGCCCCAGCATTTT
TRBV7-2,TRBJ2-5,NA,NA,CASSLAASRGQETQYF,TGTGCCAGCAGCTTAGCGGCTAGTCGGGGCCAAGAGACCCAGTACTTC
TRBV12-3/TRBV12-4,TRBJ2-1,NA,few,CASSPRAPNEQFF,TGTGCCAGCAGTCCCCGGGCCCCCAATGAGCAGTTCTTC
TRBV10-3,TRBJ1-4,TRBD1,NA,CAISGGTAQMKLFF,TGTGCCATCAGTGGAGGGACAGCGCAAATGAAACTGTTTTTT
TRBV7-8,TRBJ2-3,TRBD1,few,CASVIGQGGVNTQYF,TGTGCCAGCGTAATTGGACAGGGGGGCGTGAATACGCAGTATTTT
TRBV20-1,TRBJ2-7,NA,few,CSARDVGRGLNEQYF,TGCAGTGCTAGAGACGTGGGGAGGGGGCTTAACGAGCAGTACTTC
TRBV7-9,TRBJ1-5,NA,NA,CASSPPGSLYQPQHF,TGTGCCAGCAGCCCTCCCGGCAGCCTCTATCAGCCCCAGCATTTT
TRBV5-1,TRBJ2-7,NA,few,CASSLEPGYSYEQYF,TGCGCCAGCAGCTTAGAGCCGGGCTACTCCTACGAGCAGTACTTC
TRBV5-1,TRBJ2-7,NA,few,CASSLGEVSSYEQYF,TGCGCCAGCAGCTTGGGTGAGGTCAGCTCCTACGAGCAGTACTTC
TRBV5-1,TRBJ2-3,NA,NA,CASSLLGLGFGDTQYF,TGCGCCAGCAGCTTGCTCGGCCTGGGGTTTGGTGATACGCAGTATTTT
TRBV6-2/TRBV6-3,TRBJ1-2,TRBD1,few,CASRGQGEDGYTF,TGTGCCAGCCGTGGACAGGGAGAGGATGGCTACACCTTC
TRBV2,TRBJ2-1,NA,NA,CASSEEGAYNEQFF,TGTGCCAGCAGTGAAGAGGGTGCCTACAATGAGCAGTTCTTC
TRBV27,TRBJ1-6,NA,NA,CASSFRPYNSPLHF,TGTGCCAGCAGTTTCAGACCGTATAATTCACCCCTCCACTTT
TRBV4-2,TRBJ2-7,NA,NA,CASSLSSSGVYEQYF,TGTGCCAGCAGCCTTAGCTCCTCCGGAGTCTACGAGCAGTACTTC
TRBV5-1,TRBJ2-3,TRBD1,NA,CASSLGDRRDTQYF,TGCGCCAGCAGCTTGGGGGACAGAAGGGATACGCAGTATTTT
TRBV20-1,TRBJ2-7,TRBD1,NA,CSAKGAPINEQYF,TGCAGTGCAAAGGGGGCCCCTATCAACGAGCAGTACTTC
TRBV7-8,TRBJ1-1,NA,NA,CASSPGLWNTEAFF,TGTGCCAGCAGCCCTGGACTCTGGAACACTGAAGCTTTCTTT
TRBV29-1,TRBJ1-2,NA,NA,CSVNWGDYGYTF,TGCAGCGTTAATTGGGGCGACTATGGCTACACCTTC
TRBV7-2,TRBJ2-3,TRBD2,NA,CASSSPSGGAQGTQYF,TGTGCCAGCAGCTCCCCGAGCGGGGGGGCCCAGGGTACGCAGTATTTT
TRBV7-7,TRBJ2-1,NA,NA,CASSKVIGDEQFF,TGTGCCAGCAGCAAGGTTATAGGCGATGAGCAGTTCTTC
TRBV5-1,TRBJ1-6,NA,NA,CASSLLMGNNSPLHF,TGCGCCAGCAGCCTCCTTATGGGAAATAATTCACCCCTCCACTTT
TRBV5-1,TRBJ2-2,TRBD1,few,CASSPGTGGKAGELFF,TGCGCCAGCAGCCCCGGGACAGGGGGCAAGGCCGGGGAGCTGTTTTTT
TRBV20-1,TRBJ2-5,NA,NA,CSARDILQETQYF,TGCAGTGCTAGAGACATCCTCCAAGAGACCCAGTACTTC
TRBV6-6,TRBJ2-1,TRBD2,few,CASSSEAGGLNEQFF,TGTGCCAGCAGTTCCGAGGCGGGGGGCTTGAATGAGCAGTTCTTC
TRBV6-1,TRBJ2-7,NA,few,CASTEPRVGNEQYF,TGTGCCAGCACCGAGCCCAGGGTGGGCAACGAGCAGTACTTC
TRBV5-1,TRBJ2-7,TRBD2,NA,CASSFLGGNSYEQYF,TGCGCCAGCAGCTTCTTGGGGGGGAACTCCTACGAGCAGTACTTC
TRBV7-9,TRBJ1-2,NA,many,CASSLGGATKANYGYTF,TGTGCCAGCAGCCTAGGCGGGGCGACTAAAGCTAACTATGGCTACACCTTC